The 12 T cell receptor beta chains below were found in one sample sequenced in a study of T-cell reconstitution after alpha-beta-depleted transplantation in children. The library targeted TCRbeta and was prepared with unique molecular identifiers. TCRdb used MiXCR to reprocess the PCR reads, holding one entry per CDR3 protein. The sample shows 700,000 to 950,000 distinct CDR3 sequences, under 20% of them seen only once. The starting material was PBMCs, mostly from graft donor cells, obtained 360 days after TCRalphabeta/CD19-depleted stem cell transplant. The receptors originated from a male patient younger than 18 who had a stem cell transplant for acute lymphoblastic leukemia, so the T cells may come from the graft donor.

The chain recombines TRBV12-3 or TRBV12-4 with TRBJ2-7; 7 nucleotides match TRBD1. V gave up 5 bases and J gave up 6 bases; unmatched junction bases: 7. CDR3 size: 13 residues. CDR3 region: CASSQATGAEQYF. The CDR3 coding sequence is TGTGCCAGCAGTCAAGCTACAGGGGCCGAGCAGTACTTC.

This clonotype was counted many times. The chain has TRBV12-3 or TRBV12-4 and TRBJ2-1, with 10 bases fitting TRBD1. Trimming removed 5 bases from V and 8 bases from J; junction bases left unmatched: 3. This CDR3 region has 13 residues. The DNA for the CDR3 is TGTGCCAGCAGTCCGGGACAGGGGTATGAGCAGTTCTTC. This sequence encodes CASSPGQGYEQFF.

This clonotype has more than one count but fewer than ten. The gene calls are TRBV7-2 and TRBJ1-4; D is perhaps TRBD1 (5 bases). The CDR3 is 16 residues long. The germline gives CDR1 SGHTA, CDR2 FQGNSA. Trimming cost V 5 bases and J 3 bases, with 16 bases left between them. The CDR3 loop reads CASSPQRGTSNEKLFF. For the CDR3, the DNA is TGTGCCAGCAGCCCCCAGCGAGGGACCTCTAATGAAAAACTGTTTTTT.

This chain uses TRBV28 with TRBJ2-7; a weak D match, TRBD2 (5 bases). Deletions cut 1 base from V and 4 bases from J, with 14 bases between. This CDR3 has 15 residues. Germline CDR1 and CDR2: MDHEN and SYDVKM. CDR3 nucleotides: TGTGCCAGCAGTTTATCGACCCCATCGGGGTACGAGCAGTACTTC. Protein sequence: CASSLSTPSGYEQYF. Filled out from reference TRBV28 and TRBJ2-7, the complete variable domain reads DVKVTQSSRYLVKRTGEKVFLECVQDMDHENMFWYRQDPGLGLRLIYFSYDVKMKEKGDIPEGYSVSREKKERFSLILESASTNQTSMYLCASSLSTPSGYEQYFGPGTRLTVT.

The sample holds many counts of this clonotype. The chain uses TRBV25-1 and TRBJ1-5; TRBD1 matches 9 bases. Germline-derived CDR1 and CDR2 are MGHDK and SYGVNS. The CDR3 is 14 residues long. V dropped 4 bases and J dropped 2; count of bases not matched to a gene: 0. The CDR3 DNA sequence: TGTGCCAGCAGTGGGACAGGGGGCAATCAGCCCCAGCATTTT. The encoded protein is CASSGTGGNQPQHF.

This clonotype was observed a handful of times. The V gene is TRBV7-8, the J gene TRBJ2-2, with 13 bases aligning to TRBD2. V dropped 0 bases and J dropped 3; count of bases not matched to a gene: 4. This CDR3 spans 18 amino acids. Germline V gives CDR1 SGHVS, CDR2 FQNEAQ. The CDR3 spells CASSLALAGGRDTGELFF. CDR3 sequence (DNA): TGTGCCAGCAGCTTAGCACTAGCGGGAGGGCGGGACACCGGGGAGCTGTTTTTT.

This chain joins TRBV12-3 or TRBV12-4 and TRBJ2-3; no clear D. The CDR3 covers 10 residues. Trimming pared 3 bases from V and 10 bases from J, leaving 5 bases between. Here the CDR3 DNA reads TGTGCCAGCAGTTTTTACGCGCAGTATTTT. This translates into CASSFYAQYF.

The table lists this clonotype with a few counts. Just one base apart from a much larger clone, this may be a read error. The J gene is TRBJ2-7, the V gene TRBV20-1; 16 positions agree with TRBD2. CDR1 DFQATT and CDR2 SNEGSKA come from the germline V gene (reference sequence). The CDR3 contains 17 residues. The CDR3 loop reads CCARVLGGLAGGNEQYF. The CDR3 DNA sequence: TGCTGTGCTAGAGTCCTAGGGGGACTAGCGGGAGGGAACGAGCAGTACTTC.

The chain's CDR3 is CSAEGHLSYNEQFF. CDR3 DNA: TGCAGTGCTGAGGGACATCTCTCCTACAATGAGCAGTTCTTC. The chain recombines TRBV20-1 with TRBJ2-1, with D possibly matching TRBD1 (6 bases). CDR1 DFQATT and CDR2 SNEGSKA come from the germline V gene (reference sequence). V was pared by 5 bases and J by 0 bases, with 11 bases between. The CDR3 is made up of 14 amino acids.

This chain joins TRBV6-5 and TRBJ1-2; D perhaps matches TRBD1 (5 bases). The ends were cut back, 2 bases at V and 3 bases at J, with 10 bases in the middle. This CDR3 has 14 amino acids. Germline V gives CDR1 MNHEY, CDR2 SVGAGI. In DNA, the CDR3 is TGTGCCAGCAGTTACCACGGGACGGACTATGGCTACACCTTC. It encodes CASSYHGTDYGYTF.

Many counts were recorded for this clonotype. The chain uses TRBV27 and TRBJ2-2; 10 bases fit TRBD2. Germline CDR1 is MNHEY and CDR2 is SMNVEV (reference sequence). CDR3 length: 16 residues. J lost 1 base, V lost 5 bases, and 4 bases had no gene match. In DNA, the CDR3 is TGTGCCAGCAGTACCCGACTAGCGGGGAACACCGGGGAGCTGTTTTTT. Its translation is CASSTRLAGNTGELFF.

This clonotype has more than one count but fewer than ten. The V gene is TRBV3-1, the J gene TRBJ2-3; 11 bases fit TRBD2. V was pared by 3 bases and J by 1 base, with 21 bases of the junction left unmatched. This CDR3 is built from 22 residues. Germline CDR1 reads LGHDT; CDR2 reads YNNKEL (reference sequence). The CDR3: CASSQPGELGLAASFGTDTQYF. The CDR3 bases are TGTGCCAGCAGCCAGCCCGGGGAATTGGGACTAGCGGCGTCCTTCGGCACAGATACGCAGTATTTT.